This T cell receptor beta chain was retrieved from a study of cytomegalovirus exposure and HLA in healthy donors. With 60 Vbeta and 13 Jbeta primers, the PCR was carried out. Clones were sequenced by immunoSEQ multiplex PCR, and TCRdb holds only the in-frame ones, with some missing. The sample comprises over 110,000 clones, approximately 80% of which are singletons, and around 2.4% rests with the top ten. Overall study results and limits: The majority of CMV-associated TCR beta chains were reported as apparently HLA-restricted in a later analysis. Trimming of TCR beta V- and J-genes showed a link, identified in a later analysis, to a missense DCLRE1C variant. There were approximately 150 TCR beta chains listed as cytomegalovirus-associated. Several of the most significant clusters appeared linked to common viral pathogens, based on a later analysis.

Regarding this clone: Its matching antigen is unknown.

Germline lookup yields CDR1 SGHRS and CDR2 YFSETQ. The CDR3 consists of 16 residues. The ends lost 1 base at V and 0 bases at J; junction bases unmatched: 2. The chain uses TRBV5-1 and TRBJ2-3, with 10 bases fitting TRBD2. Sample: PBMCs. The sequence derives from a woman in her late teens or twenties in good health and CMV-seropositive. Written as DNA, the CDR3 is TGCGCCAGCAGCTTGACTAGCGGGGTCAGCACAGATACGCAGTATTTT. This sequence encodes CASSLTSGVSTDTQYF.